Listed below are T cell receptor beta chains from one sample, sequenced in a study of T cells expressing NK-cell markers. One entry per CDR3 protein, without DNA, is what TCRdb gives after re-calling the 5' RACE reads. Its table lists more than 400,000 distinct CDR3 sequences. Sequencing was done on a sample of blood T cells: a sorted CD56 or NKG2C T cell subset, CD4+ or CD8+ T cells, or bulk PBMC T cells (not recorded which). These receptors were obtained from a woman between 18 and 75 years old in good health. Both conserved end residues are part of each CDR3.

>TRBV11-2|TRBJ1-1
CASSLPGPSNTEAFF
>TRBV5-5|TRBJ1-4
CASSGRDRKNEKLFF
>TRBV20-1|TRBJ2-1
CSANQRDTYNEQFF
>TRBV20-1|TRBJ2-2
CSARKFRTSGKNTGELFF
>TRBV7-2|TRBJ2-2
CASSFGPRTNTGELFF
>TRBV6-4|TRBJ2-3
CASSVQGGTDTQYF
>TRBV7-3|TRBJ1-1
CASSFIGGGNTEAFF
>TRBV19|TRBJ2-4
CASNDSGMAKNIQYF
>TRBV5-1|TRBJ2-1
CASSGNSGSSYNEQFF
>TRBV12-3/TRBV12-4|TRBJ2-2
CASSPGTSGTNTGELFF
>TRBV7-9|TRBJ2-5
CASSLEKGQETQYF
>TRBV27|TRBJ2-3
CASSSQSSDTQYF
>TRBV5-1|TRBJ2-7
CASSYASGYEQYF
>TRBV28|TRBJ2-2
CASSFLTDYTGELFF
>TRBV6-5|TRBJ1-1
CASSYSTGGLGAFF
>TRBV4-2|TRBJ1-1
CASSQDVGTGVRAFF
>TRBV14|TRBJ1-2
CAKKTGAVYGYTF
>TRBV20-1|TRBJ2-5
CSARDRSGVPQETQYF
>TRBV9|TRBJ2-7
CASSLRQEGAYEQYF
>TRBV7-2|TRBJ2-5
CASSLGLAVGGRETQYF
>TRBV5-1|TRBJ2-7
CASSFRDRAIEQYF
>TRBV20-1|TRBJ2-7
CSASIAGGQISHEQYF
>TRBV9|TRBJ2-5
CASSVGLAGRRETQYF
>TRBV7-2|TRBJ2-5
CASTGGYQETQYF
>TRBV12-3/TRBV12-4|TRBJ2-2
CASSWSPNGELFF
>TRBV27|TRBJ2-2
CASSLRDYPTGELFF
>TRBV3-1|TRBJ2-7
CASRGTSHSYEQYF
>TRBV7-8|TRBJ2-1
CASSTLLVEQFF